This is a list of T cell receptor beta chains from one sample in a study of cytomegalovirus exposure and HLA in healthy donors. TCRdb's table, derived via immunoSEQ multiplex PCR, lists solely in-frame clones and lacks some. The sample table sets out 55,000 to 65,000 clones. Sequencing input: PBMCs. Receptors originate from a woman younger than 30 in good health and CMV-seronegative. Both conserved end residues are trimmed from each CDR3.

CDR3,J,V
ASSMGAVSAYEQY,TRBJ2-7,TRBV19
ASSPRTGGNEQF,TRBJ2-1,TRBV9
ASSLDLEGETQY,TRBJ2-5,TRBV5-1
ASSGQVGLHGYT,TRBJ1-2,TRBV25-1
ASLGPREAF,TRBJ1-1,TRBV6-5
ASSLERTLGEQY,TRBJ2-7,TRBV7-3
AWSTKEDTEAF,TRBJ1-1,TRBV30
ASSVGHEGIPT,TRBJ1-2,TRBV9
ASSPDSRETQY,TRBJ2-5,TRBV7-9
ASSQATGGAY,TRBJ2-5,TRBV4-2
ASSPRQGGNTEAF,TRBJ1-1,TRBV4-2
ASSLDSRMNTEAF,TRBJ1-1,TRBV11-2
ASAFRGGPNEQY,TRBJ2-7,TRBV5-1
ASRDRQGWNQPQH,TRBJ1-5,TRBV6-1
ASGPRTGYGYT,TRBJ1-2,TRBV7-8
SVPASGRAIETQY,TRBJ2-5,TRBV29-1
ASRDGTSGAGEQY,TRBJ2-7,TRBV6-1
ASRTGEVGDTQY,TRBJ2-3,TRBV28
ASRSQAGADTEAF,TRBJ1-1,TRBV2
ASSSRAGTAQY,TRBJ2-3,TRBV6-5
ASSTLRGRPNTGELF,TRBJ2-2,TRBV19
ASRARRAGQPQH,TRBJ1-5,TRBV19
ASSLVRGPGVRVLT,TRBJ2-6,TRBV5-1
ASRTQGSSNYGYT,TRBJ1-2,TRBV28
ASSQGGWEGEQY,TRBJ2-7,TRBV4-1
ASSLGEWNTEAF,TRBJ1-1,TRBV5-1